This T cell receptor (beta chain) appears in the sequencing data of a study of blood T cell repertoires in COVID-19. At the level of the study: The United States, Italy and Spain supplied acute and convalescent COVID-19 samples. T cells, B-cell-depleted T cells, or PBMCs provided the cDNA or gDNA that served as material.

Under the authors' procedure: Cell counts per sample came from amplifying reference gene primers. Sequencing used immunoSEQ multiplex PCR; TCRdb keeps in-frame clones, though not all of them. Clone size and the V and J calls come from that table; the DNA yielded D and trimming. The sample shows tens of thousands of clones, more than 75% of them seen only once. Trimming pared 3 bases from V and 8 bases from J, leaving 17 bases between. There are 15 residues in the CDR3. Looked up from germline, CDR1 is SGHNT and CDR2 is YENEEA. The sample taken for sequencing was peripheral blood. This sequence joins TRBV11-3 and TRBJ2-1; D may be TRBD2 (6 bases). The receptor was isolated from an elderly man with active or convalescent COVID-19. CDR3 bases: TGTGCCAGCAGCTTTACGGGAGCGGGTAATGATGAGCAGTTCTTC. It specifies CASSFTGAGNDEQFF.